This T cell receptor (beta chain) was sequenced in a study of lymphopenia after photon versus proton radiotherapy. CDR3 size: 12 residues. CDR1 SGHTA and CDR2 FQGTGA come from the germline V gene. After removal of 3 bases from V and 10 bases from J, the junction contained 1 base not matched to a gene. Some clones are missing from TCRdb's copy, which holds only in-frame ones; the method was immunoSEQ multiplex PCR. The table shows around 25,000 clones, with around 83% occurring only once. This material consisted of peripheral blood, taken from a patient treated with photon-based radiotherapy. The sequence derives from a man younger than 45 with gastric cancer. The gene calls are TRBV7-3 and TRBJ1-1; TRBD1 aligns across 11 bases. In DNA form, the CDR3 reads TGTGCCAGCAGCTTGGACAGGGGGCCAGCTTTCTTT. Its translation is CASSLDRGPAFF.